This T cell receptor (beta chain) was captured in a study of cytomegalovirus exposure and HLA in healthy donors. Study-level findings and limits: Most subjects had HLA-A and HLA-B alleles reportedly predicted accurately by TCR beta sequences. Later analysis associated a missense DCLRE1C variant with TCR beta V- and J-gene trimming.

Both 60 Vbeta primers and 13 Jbeta primers went into the PCR. Repertoires were generated with immunoSEQ multiplex PCR, while TCRdb's copy carries only in-frame clones and drops some. The profile covers 150,000 to 200,000 clones, with approximately 84% appearing a single time and 4.8% taken by the ten largest. Trimming took 5 bases from V and 0 from J, leaving 16 bases between them. CDR1 and CDR2 from the germline V gene are SEHNR and FQNEAQ (reference sequence). The CDR3 totals 16 residues. About this clone itself: Its antigen is still unknown.

The receptor comes from a man younger than 30 in good health and CMV-seronegative. The sample taken for sequencing was PBMCs. J is TRBJ1-1 and V is TRBV7-9; possible D gene TRBD1, 6 bases. The CDR3 reads CASSPRTVPMNTEAFF. The CDR3 nucleotides are TGTGCCAGCAGCCCCCGGACAGTACCCATGAACACTGAAGCTTTCTTT.